The entry that follows covers one TCR beta chain sequence. The antigen is not known. This may arise from a read error, as a much more abundant clone is one base away. The data derive from a study of molecular identifiers for immune sequencing clone quantification. General study points: Underestimated sizes of highly expanded clones could result from identical TCR molecules that share a barcode. Spiked Jurkat TCR RNA from one cell was reportedly detectable among approximately 1 million naive cells.

Germline V gives CDR1 DFQATT, CDR2 SNEGSKA (reference sequence). Trimming took off 2 bases at V and 4 bases at J, with 22 bases between the two ends. The CDR3 is 17 amino acids. TCRdb reprocessed the PCR reads via MiXCR and lists one record per CDR3 protein. The sample consists of about 500,000 distinct CDR3 sequences, around 23% of them appearing once. Sequenced input: naive CD8+ T cells from blood, with Jurkat cell RNA spiked in. The subset: FACS-sorted CD8+CD4-CCR7+CD45RA+ naive T cells. The chain employs TRBV20-1 and TRBJ2-3; tentative D call: TRBD2 (6 bases). The TCR sequence derives from a human donor in good health. Some libraries in this study had Jurkat cell RNA spiked in. Here the CDR3 reads CSARLSGTTLYADTQYF. CDR3 nucleotides: TGCAGTGCTAGACTTAGCGGAACTACGCTCTACGCAGATACGCAGTATTTT.